This T cell receptor beta chain originates from a study of control samples from healthy donors and cancer patients. Method: immunoSEQ multiplex PCR; TCRdb's copy keeps in-frame clones and lacks some. The sample yields 390,000 or so clones, approximately 90% seen once. Sequencing input: PBMCs. This TCR came from a man in his forties with head and neck cancer.

CDR3 amino acids: CASSPWTGSGEKLFF. The CDR3, as DNA: TGTGCCAGCTCACCCTGGACAGGGTCGGGTGAAAAACTGTTTTTT. This chain connects TRBV18 to TRBJ1-4; 8 positions match TRBD1. This CDR3 comprises 15 residues. Germline assignment: CDR1 KGHSH and CDR2 LQKENI. V lost 3 bases to trimming and J lost 7 bases; unmatched junction nucleotides: 7.